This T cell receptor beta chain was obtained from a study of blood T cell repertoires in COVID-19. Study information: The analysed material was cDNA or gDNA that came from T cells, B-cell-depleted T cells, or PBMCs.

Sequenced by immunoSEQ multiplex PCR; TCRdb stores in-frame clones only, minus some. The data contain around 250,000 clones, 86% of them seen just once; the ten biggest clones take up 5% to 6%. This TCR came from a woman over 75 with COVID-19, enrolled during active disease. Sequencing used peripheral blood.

The CDR3 protein is CASSSLQGPSTDTQYF. The DNA for the CDR3 is TGCGCCAGCAGCTCCCTTCAGGGGCCTAGCACAGATACGCAGTATTTT. The gene calls are TRBV5-1 and TRBJ2-3; maybe TRBD1 (6 bases). V lost 3 bases and J lost 0, with 14 bases in between. Germline V gene data show CDR1 as SGHRS and CDR2 as YFSETQ. This CDR3 has 16 amino acids.